This T cell receptor (beta chain) was sequenced during a study of shared clonotypes between healthy human individuals. Comment on this clone: Its antigen is not known. Other DNA variants within this sample encode the same CDR3.

Several immunoSEQ 96-well plates shared each subset's DNA, each plate a replicate. As handled by the study authors: ImmunoSEQ junction-only sequences lacked quality scores, so their filtering differed. TCRdb keeps only in-frame clones here, not all; method: immunoSEQ multiplex PCR. That table supplies the V and J calls and clone size; D and trimming were determined from the DNA. This sample has roughly 1,600,000 clones, with roughly 98.5% found just once. A split of CD4+ cells into CD45RA+ naive and CD45RA-negative memory subsets was performed. Study-wide points: Estimated richness values were generally larger in naive subsets than in memory subsets.

V shed 3 bases and J shed 3 bases, with 9 bases lying between them. Germline V lookup: CDR1 KGHSH, CDR2 LQKENI. The CDR3 extends over 13 amino acids. The V and J genes are TRBV18 and TRBJ2-7, with D possibly TRBD1 on 5 matching bases. Sample: naive CD4+ T cells sorted from blood. Subset defined: CD45RA+ positively selected. The TCR sequence derives from a man aged 25-45 years in good health. The chain's CDR3 is CASSPSGYYEQYF. For the CDR3, the DNA is TGTGCCAGCTCACCCTCAGGGTACTACGAGCAGTACTTC. The complete variable domain, with remaining parts taken from reference TRBV18 and TRBJ2-7, reads NAGVMQNPRHLVRRRGQEARLRCSPMKGHSHVYWYRQLPEEGLKFMVYLQKENIIDESGMPKERFSAEFPKEGPSILRIQQVVRGDSAAYFCASSPSGYYEQYFGPGTRLTVT.